These 29 T cell receptor beta chains came from one sample sequenced in a study of blood T cell repertoires in COVID-19. The data were produced by immunoSEQ multiplex PCR, yet TCRdb's version contains in-frame clones alone and is incomplete. The sample consists of approximately 200,000 clones, 86% of them appearing once. The sample consisted of PBMCs or T cells enriched from blood (not recorded which). All receptors derive from a woman aged 30 to 39 who had been exposed to COVID-19.

This clone was seen once. The CDR3 loop reads CSASLAGGRRSYNEQFF. In DNA form, the CDR3 reads TGCAGTGCTAGTCTAGCGGGGGGGCGCCGCTCCTACAATGAGCAGTTCTTC. The chain links TRBV20-1 to TRBJ2-1; TRBD2 aligns across 12 bases. Germline V gene lookup returns CDR1 DFQATT and CDR2 SNEGSKA (reference sequence). Germline trimming cut 3 bases from V and 0 bases from J; bases unmatched to any gene: 6. This CDR3 spans 17 amino acids.

The chain is built from TRBV18 and TRBJ1-5; D might be TRBD1 (5 bases). V gave up 8 bases and J gave up 4 bases, with 12 bases separating them. The CDR3 spans 13 residues. Germline V gene data show CDR1 as KGHSH and CDR2 as LQKENI. CDR3 nucleotides: TGTGCCAGCCGGGGAGGGGAGAATCAGCCCCAGCATTTT. It yields the protein CASRGGENQPQHF.

The chain joins TRBV30 to TRBJ1-2, with D possibly matching TRBD1 (5 bases). This CDR3 spans 14 amino acids. The V and J ends lost 2 bases and 3 bases respectively, with 13 bases between them. Germline V gene lookup returns CDR1 GTSNPN and CDR2 SVGIG (reference sequence). The CDR3, as DNA: TGTGCCTGGAGTCCTGACAGCTTTGACTATGGCTACACCTTC. Protein: CAWSPDSFDYGYTF.

V is TRBV9 and J is TRBJ2-7; 9 bases map to TRBD2. CDR1 is SGDLS, CDR2 YYNGEE, per germline. The CDR3 spans 15 residues. After removal of 0 bases from V and 6 bases from J, the junction contained 7 bases not matched to a gene. CDR3 in amino acids: CASSVGSGGRIEQYF. For the CDR3, the DNA is TGTGCCAGCAGCGTAGGTAGCGGGGGTCGAATCGAGCAGTACTTC.

The chain is built from TRBV7-8 and TRBJ2-3; 8 bases match TRBD2. The V gene's germline CDR1 is SGHVS and CDR2 FQNEAQ. The CDR3 loop spans 15 amino acids. Trimming cost V 0 bases and J 7 bases; bases outside gene matches: 6. The CDR3 DNA follows: TGTGCCAGCAGCTTAGCGATCGGGGGGGATAATACGCAGTATTTT. It translates to CASSLAIGGDNTQYF.

The chain employs TRBV7-2 and TRBJ2-5; no reliable D call. CDR1 SGHTA and CDR2 FQGNSA come from the germline V gene. Between the trimmed V and J ends, which lost 5 bases and 5 bases, there was a span of 12 bases. The CDR3 runs 13 residues. The CDR3 reads CASSRGLRETQYF. DNA for the CDR3: TGTGCCAGCAGCCGCGGTCTGCGGGAGACCCAGTACTTC.

The chain couples TRBV2 to TRBJ2-7, with D tentatively TRBD1 (6 bases). Deletions cut 5 bases from V and 6 bases from J, with 14 bases between. CDR1 and CDR2 (germline): SNHLY, FYNNEI. This CDR3 contains 13 residues. This chain's CDR3 is CASSPSQGLEQYF. The CDR3 bases are TGTGCCAGCAGTCCATCACAGGGTCTCGAGCAGTACTTC.

The V call is TRBV2, the J call TRBJ1-3; D gene unclear. In germline, CDR1 is SNHLY, CDR2 FYNNEI. The CDR3 length is 14 residues. With 6 bases removed from V and 0 bases from J, the gap between germline ends came to 9 bases. In DNA form, the CDR3 reads TGTGCCAGCAGGTCTTCCAGCTCTGGAAACACCATATATTTT. Translated, it gives CASRSSSSGNTIYF.

V and J are TRBV29-1 and TRBJ1-2, with a possible D match to TRBD1 (6 bases). Per germline, CDR1 SQVTM and CDR2 ANQGSEA. The CDR3 loop spans 13 amino acids. V dropped 1 base and J dropped 6 bases, with 12 bases sitting between them. CDR3 nucleotide sequence: TGCAGCGTTGAAGGCGGACAGTTCGATGGCTACACCTTC. This translates into CSVEGGQFDGYTF.

The V gene is TRBV27, the J gene TRBJ2-5, with D unclear. Germline V CDR1 and CDR2: MNHEY, SMNVEV (reference sequence). The CDR3 is 13 residues long. Trimming removed 4 bases from V and 1 base from J, with 7 bases in between. The CDR3 sequence: CASSSPIQETQYF. The CDR3, as DNA: TGTGCCAGCAGTTCCCCAATCCAAGAGACCCAGTACTTC.

This chain joins TRBV11-2 and TRBJ2-2; TRBD2 aligns across 11 bases. This CDR3 region has 17 residues. CDR1 SGHAT and CDR2 FQNNGV come from the germline V gene. V dropped 1 base and J dropped 4; count of bases not matched to a gene: 5. CDR3 coding DNA: TGTGCCAGCAGCTTAGCAACTAGCGGGGGCTTCACCGGGGAGCTGTTTTTT. This encodes CASSLATSGGFTGELFF.

This sequence joins TRBV2 and TRBJ1-4; no firm D call. V was trimmed by 7 bases and J by 0 bases, leaving 12 bases between them. This CDR3 contains 15 residues. The germline CDR1 and CDR2 sequences are SNHLY and FYNNEI. CDR3 DNA sequence: TGTGCCAGCACCGAGGGAATTGCAACTAATGAAAAACTGTTTTTT. This codes for CASTEGIATNEKLFF.

The V call is TRBV11-3, the J call TRBJ2-7, with D maybe TRBD1 (6 bases). V was trimmed by 4 bases and J by 1 base, leaving 11 bases between them. The CDR3 has 14 residues. Germline loops: CDR1 SGHNT, CDR2 YENEEA. The CDR3 DNA reads as TGTGCCAGCAGCTACAGACAGGATTCCTACGAGCAGTACTTC. This sequence encodes CASSYRQDSYEQYF.

V usage is TRBV24-1 and J usage is TRBJ2-7; a weak D match, TRBD2 (6 bases). V lost 7 bases, J lost 4 bases, and 19 bases lay in between. The CDR3 sequence is 15 residues long. Germline values: CDR1 KGHDR, CDR2 SFDVKD. This CDR3 reads CATSDVTRGGYEQYF. The CDR3 bases are TGTGCCACCAGCGATGTCACGCGGGGCGGATACGAGCAGTACTTC.

V is TRBV12-3 or TRBV12-4 and J is TRBJ1-2; TRBD1 aligns across 7 bases. Trimming took 7 bases from V and 8 from J; bases not matched to a gene: 10. The CDR3 extends over 13 amino acids. The CDR3 DNA reads TGTGCCAGCACCTTTCAACAGGGGAACGGCTACACCTTC. Its protein product is CASTFQQGNGYTF.

This chain connects TRBV27 to TRBJ1-5; 8 nucleotides align to TRBD1. Germline-derived CDR1 and CDR2 are MNHEY and SMNVEV (reference sequence). The CDR3 covers 14 residues. J was trimmed by 4 bases and V by 6 bases; bases with no gene match: 5. The chain's CDR3 is CASRLTGGNQPQHF. CDR3 in DNA: TGTGCCAGCAGGCTTACAGGGGGTAATCAGCCCCAGCATTTT.

This CDR3 is CASRRDTLNTEAFF. The CDR3 bases are TGTGCCAGCAGACGGGACACGTTGAACACTGAAGCTTTCTTT. V usage is TRBV28 and J usage is TRBJ1-1, with D perhaps TRBD1 (6 bases). There are 14 residues in the CDR3. V shed 6 bases and J shed 0 bases, with 11 bases lying between them. Germline V gene lookup returns CDR1 MDHEN and CDR2 SYDVKM.

V is TRBV2 and J is TRBJ2-2, with 8 positions matching TRBD2. CDR3 length: 15 amino acids. The junction had 11 bases not matched to a gene; V was cut back by 10 bases and J by 4 bases. CDR1 is SNHLY and CDR2 is FYNNEI in the germline V gene. CDR3 DNA: TGTGCCACCAAACGCTTAGCGGGGCTCACCGGGGAGCTGTTTTTT. Translating it yields CATKRLAGLTGELFF.

V usage is TRBV27 and J usage is TRBJ2-2; D might be TRBD1 (6 bases). This CDR3 is 16 amino acids long. Between the trimmed V and J ends, which lost 5 bases and 6 bases, there was a span of 19 bases. Germline CDR1 MNHEY, CDR2 SMNVEV (reference sequence). The CDR3 DNA reads TGTGCCAGCAGTACGATCCACATCACAGGGCCCGGGGAGCTGTTTTTT. This encodes CASSTIHITGPGELFF.

The chain uses TRBV3-1 (or the pseudogene TRBV3-2) and TRBJ1-2; D gene unclear. This CDR3 comprises 12 residues. The germline CDR1 and CDR2 sequences are LGHDT and YNNKEL (reference sequence). V shed 5 bases and J shed 4 bases, with 8 bases lying between them. The CDR3 protein is CASSSRSYGYTF. The CDR3 region has the DNA TGTGCCAGCAGCTCCCGCAGCTATGGCTACACCTTC.

The rearrangement uses TRBV3-1 (or the pseudogene TRBV3-2) and TRBJ2-5, with 9 bases aligning to TRBD2. J was trimmed by 2 bases and V by 1 base; bases with no gene match: 5. CDR3 length: 16 residues. Germline V gene lookup returns CDR1 LGHDT and CDR2 YNNKEL (reference sequence). CDR3 sequence (DNA): TGTGCCAGCAGCCAAGGGCTAGCGGGGAATCAAGAGACCCAGTACTTC. Translated, it gives CASSQGLAGNQETQYF.

The CDR3 region has the DNA TGCAGCGTTGTGTCATCGAACACTGAAGCTTTCTTT. Translating gives CSVVSSNTEAFF. This rearrangement joins TRBV29-1 to TRBJ1-1; D unresolved. V was shortened by 4 bases and J by 1 base, with 7 bases between the two germline ends. The CDR3 runs to 12 residues. Germline V gives CDR1 SQVTM, CDR2 ANQGSEA.

The chain uses TRBV5-1 and TRBJ1-1; 7 nucleotides match TRBD1. After removal of 2 bases from V and 1 base from J, the junction contained 5 bases not matched to a gene. Per germline, CDR1 SGHRS and CDR2 YFSETQ. The CDR3 loop spans 15 amino acids. Here the CDR3 DNA reads TGCGCCAGCAGCTTCACCGGGGACAGGAACACTGAAGCTTTCTTT. It yields the protein CASSFTGDRNTEAFF.

This clone was counted a few times. The chain is built from TRBV30 and TRBJ1-2; no clear D gene. The CDR3 is 11 amino acids. Trimming stripped 0 bases from V and 10 bases from J, with 9 bases between. Looked up from germline, CDR1 is GTSNPN and CDR2 is SVGIG (reference sequence). The CDR3 protein is CAWSVQHHYTF. In nucleotides, the CDR3 is TGTGCCTGGAGTGTACAACACCACTACACCTTC.

This sequence joins TRBV11-2 and TRBJ1-2; a possible D gene is TRBD1 (6 bases). The CDR3 has 13 amino acids. CDR1 is SGHAT, CDR2 FQNNGV, per germline. V lost 8 bases to trimming and J lost 8 bases, with 18 bases between them. CDR3 protein: CASSVGGADGYTF. In nucleotides, the CDR3 is TGTGCCAGCTCCGTTGGGGGGGCGGACGGCTACACCTTC.

This clone was counted between two and nine times. CDR3 DNA: TGTGCCAGCAGCCTCGACATAGGTCTTAACTATGGCTACACCTTC. Translation: CASSLDIGLNYGYTF. The chain employs TRBV7-9 and TRBJ1-2; D is undetermined. V was cut by 5 bases and J by 1 base, with 14 bases left in between. CDR1 and CDR2 from the germline V gene are SEHNR and FQNEAQ (reference sequence). This CDR3 is built from 15 residues.

The rearrangement uses TRBV19 and TRBJ1-2; 7 bases match TRBD1. CDR3 length: 15 amino acids. V shed 5 bases and J 4 bases; nucleotides not matched to a gene: 10. CDR1 is LNHDA, CDR2 SQIVND, per germline (reference sequence). The CDR3 sequence: CASSGWDTGVYGYTF. The DNA for the CDR3 is TGTGCCAGTAGTGGATGGGACACAGGGGTCTATGGCTACACCTTC.

The chain links TRBV5-1 to TRBJ2-3, with 11 bases fitting TRBD2. In germline, CDR1 is SGHRS, CDR2 YFSETQ. CDR3 length equals 16 residues. V trimming: 2 bases; J trimming: 6 bases; junction bases outside the gene matches: 8. The CDR3 DNA reads TGCGCCAGCAGCTTACTCCTAGCGGGGGGCGTGGATACGCAGTATTTT. Protein: CASSLLLAGGVDTQYF.

The chain recombines TRBV30 with TRBJ1-4; maybe TRBD1 (5 bases). This CDR3 region has 17 residues. Germline CDR1 and CDR2: GTSNPN and SVGIG (reference sequence). Trimming removed 4 bases from V and 1 base from J, with 19 bases in between. The CDR3 spells CAWKAVGGTQTNEKLFF. The CDR3 DNA is TGTGCCTGGAAAGCGGTGGGGGGAACACAAACTAATGAAAAACTGTTTTTT.